A single sample is the source of the 13 T cell receptor beta chains below, sequenced in a study of shared clonotypes between healthy human individuals. Sequencing used immunoSEQ multiplex PCR; TCRdb keeps in-frame clones, though not all of them. Among over a million clones listed, roughly 96% were seen once. Sequencing used naive CD4+ T cells sorted from blood. Specified subset: CD45RA+ positively selected. These TCRs come from a man in his thirties or forties in good health.

The chain couples TRBV7-9 to TRBJ2-5, with D tentatively TRBD1 (6 bases). CDR3 size: 14 residues. Germline-derived CDR1 and CDR2 are SEHNR and FQNEAQ (reference sequence). V was trimmed by 5 bases and J by 3 bases, leaving 13 bases between them. CDR3 protein: CASSPGVVEETQYF. The CDR3 DNA follows: TGTGCCAGCAGCCCAGGGGTGGTAGAAGAGACCCAGTACTTC.

This clone came up once. The chain uses TRBV4-3 and TRBJ1-2; 11 positions agree with TRBD1. V gave up 0 bases and J gave up 5 bases; unmatched junction bases: 11. Germline V gene sequence: CDR1 LGHNA, CDR2 YSLEER. The CDR3 contains 18 residues. CDR3: CASSQEDLRTGGGYGYTF. CDR3 bases: TGCGCCAGCAGCCAAGAAGACCTAAGGACAGGGGGCGGGTATGGCTACACCTTC.

In this sample, this clone turned up once. The V and J genes are TRBV5-3 and TRBJ2-5, with 7 bases identical to TRBD2. TRBV5-3 is known as an ORF, though its function is uncertain. CDR3 length: 15 amino acids. Trimming took 2 bases from V and 0 from J; bases not matched to a gene: 4. CDR3 nucleotide sequence: TGTGCCAGAAGCTTCCAGCGGGGCTACCAAGAGACCCAGTACTTC. Translation gives CARSFQRGYQETQYF.

The chain links TRBV6-6 to TRBJ2-7, with D perhaps TRBD2 (5 bases). Deletions cut 3 bases from V and 4 bases from J, with 16 bases between. This CDR3 has 15 amino acids. CDR1 and CDR2 (germline): MNHNY, SVGAGI (reference sequence). The DNA for the CDR3 is TGTGCCAGCAGTTATAAGGGTGGAGGACTTTACGAGCAGTACTTC. Its translation: CASSYKGGGLYEQYF.

This chain uses TRBV10-1 with TRBJ2-1; no firm D call. Trimming took 3 bases from V and 7 from J, leaving 19 bases between them. The CDR3 is 16 residues long. Per germline, CDR1 WNHNN and CDR2 SYGVQD (reference sequence). The CDR3 bases are TGCGCCAGCAGTGATAGGCTCCTGACATCCCCGAATGAGCAGTTCTTC. Encoded protein: CASSDRLLTSPNEQFF.

This chain uses TRBV7-9 with TRBJ2-3, with D hard to call. V gave up 2 bases and J gave up 4 bases, with 7 bases separating them. The CDR3 is 13 residues long. Germline V gene lookup returns CDR1 SEHNR and CDR2 FQNEAQ (reference sequence). CDR3 DNA sequence: TGTGCCAGCAGCTTACCCGTCCCAGATACGCAGTATTTT. This gives the protein CASSLPVPDTQYF.

The rearrangement joins TRBV9 to TRBJ1-4, with 7 bases lining up with TRBD1. This CDR3 spans 15 amino acids. Germline assignment: CDR1 SGDLS and CDR2 YYNGEE. The V segment lost 0 bases and the J segment 4 bases; nucleotides outside the gene matches: 3. The chain's CDR3 is CASSVVGTVNEKLFF. The CDR3 DNA sequence: TGTGCCAGCAGCGTAGTCGGGACAGTTAATGAAAAACTGTTTTTT.

This chain links TRBV5-1 with TRBJ2-1; the D gene could be TRBD1 or TRBD2 (7 bases each). This CDR3 has 15 amino acids. Germline CDR1 is SGHRS and CDR2 is YFSETQ. V lost 6 bases to trimming and J lost 2 bases, with 15 bases between them. The chain's CDR3 is CASKRGGGTYNEQFF. The CDR3 DNA sequence: TGCGCCAGCAAAAGGGGAGGGGGCACCTACAATGAGCAGTTCTTC.

The CDR3 sequence: CASTPTRARHTTNEKLFF. The CDR3 DNA is TGTGCCAGTACCCCCACCAGGGCAAGACATACAACTAATGAAAAACTGTTTTTT. The chain uses TRBV19 and TRBJ1-4; a possible D gene is TRBD1 (5 bases). The CDR3 is 18 residues long. CDR1 LNHDA and CDR2 SQIVND come from the germline V gene (reference sequence). V dropped 7 bases and J dropped 0 bases, with 21 bases sitting between them. The variable domain in full, with the rest retrieved from reference TRBV19 and TRBJ1-4, is DGGITQSPKYLFRKEGQNVTLSCEQNLNHDAMYWYRQDPGQGLRLIYYSQIVNDFQKGDIAEGYSVSREKKESFPLTVTSAQKNPTAFYLCASTPTRARHTTNEKLFFGSGTQLSVL.

The CDR3 region has the DNA TGTGCCAGCAGTTTAATACGCCGGCCGCGTTCGGAGCAGTACTTC. Its protein product is CASSLIRRPRSEQYF. The chain joins TRBV28 to TRBJ2-7, with unresolved D. Germline values: CDR1 MDHEN, CDR2 SYDVKM. The V end was cut by 2 bases, the J end by 7 bases, with 18 bases between. The CDR3 consists of 15 residues.

The chain links TRBV28 to TRBJ2-7, with 10 bases identical to TRBD2. The CDR3 sequence is 19 residues long. Germline trimming cut 4 bases from V and 4 bases from J; bases unmatched to any gene: 19. Germline V gives CDR1 MDHEN, CDR2 SYDVKM. The CDR3 reads CASSSPVSGSGRAVYEQYF. DNA of the CDR3: TGTGCCAGCAGTTCCCCTGTCTCCGGAAGCGGGAGGGCCGTGTACGAGCAGTACTTC.

The genes are TRBV6-6 and TRBJ1-2; maybe TRBD1 (5 bases). This CDR3 spans 13 amino acids. V lost 5 bases, J lost 8 bases, and 15 bases lay in between. Germline lookup yields CDR1 MNHNY and CDR2 SVGAGI (reference sequence). The CDR3 here is CASSPSGTGGYTF. The CDR3 DNA reads as TGTGCCAGCAGTCCCTCGGGGACCGGGGGCTACACCTTC.

The genes are TRBV5-1 and TRBJ2-7; 7 bases agree with TRBD2. V was clipped by 1 base and J by 5 bases; unmatched bases: 9. CDR3 length: 15 residues. Germline V gene lookup returns CDR1 SGHRS and CDR2 YFSETQ. For the CDR3, the DNA is TGCGCCAGCAGCTTGAACGCGGGAGTGATCGACGAGCAGTACTTC. It yields the protein CASSLNAGVIDEQYF.